This T cell receptor (beta chain) is drawn from a study of beta chain features in type 1 diabetes. Study-level information: When patients were set against healthy donors, age, gender and cell yields were similar. Overall study findings and caveats: Possibly, sequencing cDNA over-represented cells that had high TCR expression levels. For Type 1 diabetes patients, all four CD4+ subsets carried TCRB CDR3s that were moderately but significantly shorter.

Expressed TCRB transcripts were sequenced after all isolated RNA was converted to cDNA. This table comes from immunoSEQ multiplex PCR, and its TCRdb copy is limited to in-frame clones, with some not included. The sample lists 400,000 to 450,000 clones; approximately 14% were seen once. A word on this clone: The antigen remains unidentified.

This clonotype was sampled from a young man in good health. The sequenced sample consisted of naive CD4+ T cells from blood.

CDR3 residues: CASSSTNSPLHF. For the CDR3, the DNA is TGTGCCAGCAGCTCCACTAATTCACCCCTCCACTTT. The V call is TRBV13, the J call TRBJ1-6; no definite D call. V lost 4 bases, J lost 6 bases, and 4 bases lay in between. The CDR3 covers 12 residues. Germline V lookup: CDR1 PRHDT, CDR2 FYEKMQ (reference sequence).